This is a list of T cell receptor beta chains from one sample in a study of glioma-infiltrating T cells. TCRdb reanalysed the multiplex PCR reads using MiXCR and keeps one entry per CDR3 protein. The table shows around 93,000 distinct CDR3 sequences, with approximately 40% occurring only once. Sequenced material: glioma tissue, nonneoplastic brain tissue, or PBMCs (not recorded which). All receptors derive from a human donor with low-grade glioma or glioblastoma, undergoing nonglioma brain surgery, or in good health (not recorded which). The conserved cysteine and the conserved F or W are not part of the CDR3 here.

CDR3: ASSGDREGSSNQPQH
J: TRBJ1-5
V: TRBV28

CDR3: ASSFYICSARTSGEMNTKAF
J: TRBJ1-1
V: TRBV27

CDR3: ASSPPTGENQPQH
J: TRBJ1-5
V: TRBV12-3/TRBV12-4

CDR3: ATHRDRGNGGLF
J: TRBJ2-2
V: TRBV28

CDR3: ATGRAGGYNEQF
J: TRBJ2-1
V: TRBV7-2

CDR3: ASSSTSVPANEQF
J: TRBJ2-1
V: TRBV27

CDR3: SDKVWEHYGYT
J: TRBJ1-2
V: TRBV29-1

CDR3: ANSRDTLAGAPADTQY
J: TRBJ2-3
V: TRBV4-3

CDR3: ASSRTALDLY
J: TRBJ2-7
V: TRBV28

CDR3: ASTGVAYNQPQH
J: TRBJ1-5
V: TRBV2

CDR3: ASSLLGGLCYEQY
J: TRBJ2-7
V: TRBV5-8

CDR3: ASRSFRAGNTIY
J: TRBJ1-3
V: TRBV6-1

CDR3: ASSSYSGIENIQY
J: TRBJ2-4
V: TRBV11-2

CDR3: ASSAGGRDTEAF
J: TRBJ1-1
V: TRBV28

CDR3: ASSLTAVSGGYT
J: TRBJ1-2
V: TRBV28

CDR3: SARRGLAGGPKDILEQY
J: TRBJ2-7
V: TRBV20-1

CDR3: ASSRGGVDEQF
J: TRBJ2-1
V: TRBV9

CDR3: ASSEFSVGPNTEAF
J: TRBJ1-1
V: TRBV2

CDR3: ASSLDQGISHNEQY
J: TRBJ2-7
V: TRBV11-2

CDR3: ASSVAFSEQY
J: TRBJ2-7
V: TRBV2

CDR3: ASSFNTLETQY
J: TRBJ2-5
V: TRBV12-3/TRBV12-4

CDR3: ASSRTHEAF
J: TRBJ1-1
V: TRBV12-3/TRBV12-4

CDR3: ASSWGGRWYQPQH
J: TRBJ1-5
V: TRBV28